These 5 T cell receptor beta chains originate from one sample sequenced in a study of T cells in Graves' hyperthyroidism and ophthalmopathy. Amplified TCR beta CDR3 regions came from RNA transcripts. Using the HTBI primer set, a first-round RT-PCR was run on the TCR CDR3. TCRdb passed the multiplex PCR reads through MiXCR, listing each CDR3 protein once. This repertoire shows around 520,000 distinct CDR3 sequences, about an eighth found once; its top ten account for around a sixth. The sample comprised blood. All receptors derive from a woman under 30 with Graves' hyperthyroidism.

Ten or more counts support this clonotype. The chain employs TRBV6-1 and TRBJ1-1; a weak D match, TRBD1 (5 bases). The CDR3 totals 13 residues. Deletions cut 7 bases from V and 1 base from J, with 10 bases between. Germline CDR1 is MNHNS and CDR2 is SASEGT. This chain's CDR3 is CASNMGRNTEAFF. CDR3 sequence (DNA): TGTGCCAGCAACATGGGACGGAACACTGAAGCTTTCTTT.

This clonotype was counted at least ten times. V is TRBV12-3 or TRBV12-4 and J is TRBJ2-6, with D hard to call. The CDR3 consists of 14 residues. V was clipped by 4 bases and J by 0 bases, with 4 bases between them. As DNA, the CDR3 is TGTGCCAGCAGTTGGGGCTCTGGGGCCAACGTCCTGACTTTC. Residues: CASSWGSGANVLTF.

This clonotype was counted many times. The genes are TRBV12-5 and TRBJ2-3; D gene uncertain. The CDR3 length is 15 residues. V lost 0 bases to trimming and J lost 1 base, with 8 bases between them. Germline V gene lookup returns CDR1 LGHNT and CDR2 FRNRAP. The CDR3 coding sequence is TGTGCTAGTGGTTTGGTATTCGCGGGCACAGATACGCAGTATTTT. Protein: CASGLVFAGTDTQYF.

This clonotype was observed many times. The chain has TRBV27 and TRBJ1-6, with a possible D match to TRBD1 (5 bases). Germline V gene data show CDR1 as MNHEY and CDR2 as SMNVEV (reference sequence). This CDR3 is built from 16 residues. Trimming took off 6 bases at V and 5 bases at J, with 17 bases between the two ends. In DNA form, the CDR3 reads TGTGCCAGCAGCTCCTGGGGGGGGGTAAATAATTCACCCCTCCACTTT. It specifies CASSSWGGVNNSPLHF.

This clonotype was counted between two and nine times. CDR3 amino acids: CASSQDRGQGRGYTF. As DNA, the CDR3 is TGTGCCAGCAGCCAAGATCGGGGACAGGGCCGTGGCTACACCTTC. The rearrangement joins TRBV3-1 to TRBJ1-2; TRBD1 matches 9 bases. The CDR3 totals 15 residues. The J segment lost 7 bases and the V segment lost 0 bases, leaving 6 bases of the junction unmatched. Looked up from germline, CDR1 is LGHDT and CDR2 is YNNKEL (reference sequence).